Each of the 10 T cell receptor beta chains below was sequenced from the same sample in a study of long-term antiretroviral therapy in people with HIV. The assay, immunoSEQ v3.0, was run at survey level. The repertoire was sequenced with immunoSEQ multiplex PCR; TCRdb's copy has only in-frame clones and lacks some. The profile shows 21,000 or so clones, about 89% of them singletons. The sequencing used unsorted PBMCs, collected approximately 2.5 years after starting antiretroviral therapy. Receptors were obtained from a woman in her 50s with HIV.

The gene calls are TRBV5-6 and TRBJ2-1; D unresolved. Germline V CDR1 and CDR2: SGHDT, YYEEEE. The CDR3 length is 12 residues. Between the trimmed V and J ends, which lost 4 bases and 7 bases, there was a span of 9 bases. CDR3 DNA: TGTGCCAGCAGCCCAACCCAAAATGAGCAGTTCTTC. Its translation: CASSPTQNEQFF.

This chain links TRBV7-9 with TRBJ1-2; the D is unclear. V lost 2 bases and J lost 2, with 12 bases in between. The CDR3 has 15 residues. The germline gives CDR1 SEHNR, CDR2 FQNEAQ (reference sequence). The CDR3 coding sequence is TGTGCCAGCAGCTTAATGCAAGCATCCAACTATGGCTACACCTTC. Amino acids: CASSLMQASNYGYTF.

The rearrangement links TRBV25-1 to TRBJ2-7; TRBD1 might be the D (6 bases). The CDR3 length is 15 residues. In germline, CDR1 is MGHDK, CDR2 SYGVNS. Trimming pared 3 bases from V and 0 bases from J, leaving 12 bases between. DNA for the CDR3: TGTGCCAGCAGTGAGTCCCCGGGACACTCCTACGAGCAGTACTTC. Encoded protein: CASSESPGHSYEQYF.

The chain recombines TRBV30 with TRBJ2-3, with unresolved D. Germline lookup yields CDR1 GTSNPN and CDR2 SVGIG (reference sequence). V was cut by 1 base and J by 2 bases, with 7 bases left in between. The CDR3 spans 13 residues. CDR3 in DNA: TGTGCCTGGAGTGACACGTCCACAGATACGCAGTATTTT. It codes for CAWSDTSTDTQYF.

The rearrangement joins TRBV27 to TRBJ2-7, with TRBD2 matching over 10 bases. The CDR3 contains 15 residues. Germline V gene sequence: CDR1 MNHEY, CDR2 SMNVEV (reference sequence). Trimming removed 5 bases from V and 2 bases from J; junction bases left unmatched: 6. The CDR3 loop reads CASSTSGLAAYEQYF. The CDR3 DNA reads TGTGCCAGCAGTACCTCCGGACTAGCGGCCTACGAGCAGTACTTC.

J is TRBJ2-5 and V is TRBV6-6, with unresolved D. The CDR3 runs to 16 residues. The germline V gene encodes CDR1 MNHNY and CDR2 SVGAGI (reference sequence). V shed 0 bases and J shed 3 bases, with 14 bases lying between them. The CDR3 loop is CASSYSATPAKETQYF. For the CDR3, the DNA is TGTGCCAGCAGTTACTCAGCGACCCCCGCAAAAGAGACCCAGTACTTC.

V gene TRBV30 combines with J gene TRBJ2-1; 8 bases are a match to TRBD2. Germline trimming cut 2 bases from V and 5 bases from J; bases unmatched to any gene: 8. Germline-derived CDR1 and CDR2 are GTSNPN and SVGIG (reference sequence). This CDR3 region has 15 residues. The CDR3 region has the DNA TGTGCCTGGAGTAATATAGCGGGACCAAACAATGAGCAGTTCTTC. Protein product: CAWSNIAGPNNEQFF.

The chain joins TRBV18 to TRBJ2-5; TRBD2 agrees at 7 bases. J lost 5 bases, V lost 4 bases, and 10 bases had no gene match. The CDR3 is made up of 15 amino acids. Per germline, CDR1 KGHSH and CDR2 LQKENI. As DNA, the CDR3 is TGTGCCAGCTCACACTCACGAGCAGCGGGGGAGACCCAGTACTTC. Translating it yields CASSHSRAAGETQYF.

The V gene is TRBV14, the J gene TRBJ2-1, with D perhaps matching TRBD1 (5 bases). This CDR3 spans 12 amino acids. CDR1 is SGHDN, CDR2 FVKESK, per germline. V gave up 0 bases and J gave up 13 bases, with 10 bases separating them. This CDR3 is CASSQDRVAQFF. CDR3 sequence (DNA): TGTGCCAGCAGCCAAGACAGGGTGGCCCAGTTCTTC.

CDR3 coding DNA: TGTGCCACCTCGGAGCGGGCAGCCTACGAGCAGTACTTC. Translated, it gives CATSERAAYEQYF. The chain uses TRBV19 and TRBJ2-7; D might be TRBD2 (6 bases). The CDR3 is made up of 13 amino acids. Trimming took off 10 bases at V and 2 bases at J, with 15 bases between the two ends. Germline V gives CDR1 LNHDA, CDR2 SQIVND (reference sequence).